The 26 T cell receptor beta chains presented below share a single source sample, sequenced in a study of vaccination and CD4 T cells after COVID-19. Time point meaning: late sampling 161 to 241 days after vaccination in a few convalescent patients. Sample treatment: roughly 10-day PBMC culture with coronavirus spike peptide pools or control peptides (ViraFEST assay). Their recognized antigens are unknown. Sequence data for DNA of cultured CD4+ T cells were generated by the Oncomine TCR Beta short-read assay. TCRdb called the PCR reads again in MiXCR, with one record for every CDR3 protein. The profile shows approximately 24,000 distinct CDR3 sequences, under 50% of them singletons. The sequences come from CD4+ T cells from blood, cultured in vitro, collected about 7 months after SARS-CoV-2 vaccination. The receptors come from a human donor who had recovered from COVID-19.

J is TRBJ2-1 and V is TRBV6-4; no firm D call. Germline CDR1 and CDR2: MRHNA and SNTAGT. CDR3 length: 13 residues. V lost 5 bases and J 7 bases, leaving 12 bases between the germline ends. The CDR3 bases are TGTGCCAGCAGTTCCTCTACTGAGAATGAGCAGTTCTTC. As protein: CASSSSTENEQFF.

The V and J genes are TRBV10-3 and TRBJ2-1; 7 nucleotides match TRBD1. Germline V CDR1 and CDR2: ENHRY, SYGVKD. The CDR3 is made up of 16 amino acids. The ends lost 3 bases at V and 5 bases at J; junction bases unmatched: 10. CDR3 sequence reads: CAISDRLGQANNEQFF. The CDR3 DNA sequence: TGTGCCATCAGTGACCGGCTCGGACAGGCCAACAATGAGCAGTTCTTC.

V is TRBV6-4 and J is TRBJ2-2, with 7 bases matching TRBD2. V was clipped by 2 bases and J by 4 bases; unmatched bases: 1. Germline loops: CDR1 MRHNA, CDR2 SNTAGT. The CDR3 totals 14 residues. The CDR3 coding sequence is TGTGCCAGCAGTGACGGCGGGAGCACCGGGGAGCTGTTTTTT. Encoded protein: CASSDGGSTGELFF.

The CDR3 spells CSAPPREAQYF. CDR3 DNA: TGCAGTGCACCGCCTCGGGAGGCGCAGTATTTT. The chain joins TRBV20-1 to TRBJ2-3; TRBD2 matches at 7 bases. Germline V gives CDR1 DFQATT, CDR2 SNEGSKA (reference sequence). V lost 6 bases and J lost 10; bases outside the gene matches: 7. The CDR3 loop spans 11 amino acids.

The chain combines TRBV29-1 with TRBJ2-5; maybe TRBD1 (6 bases). The germline V gene has CDR1 SQVTM and CDR2 ANQGSEA. There are 15 residues in the CDR3. Deletions cut 3 bases from V and 5 bases from J, with 19 bases between. Here the CDR3 DNA reads TGCAGCGTTGATCTTTTGGGGGCTCAGGGTGAGACCCAGTACTTC. Translation gives CSVDLLGAQGETQYF.

The V call is TRBV6-1, the J call TRBJ2-5; weak D call: TRBD2 (7 bases). The germline V gene has CDR1 MNHNS and CDR2 SASEGT. V lost 4 bases, J lost 4 bases, and 16 bases lay in between. This CDR3 is built from 15 residues. Here the CDR3 DNA reads TGTGCCAGCAGTGTGGGACCAGGGGAGGGAGAGACCCAGTACTTC. It codes for CASSVGPGEGETQYF.

The chain carries TRBV20-1 and TRBJ2-7, with D tentatively TRBD2 (5 bases). Germline CDR1 and CDR2: DFQATT and SNEGSKA (reference sequence). This CDR3 is 12 amino acids long. V lost 6 bases and J lost 0, with 9 bases in between. CDR3 region: CSAKLGSYEQYF. The CDR3 DNA is TGCAGTGCGAAACTAGGCTCCTACGAGCAGTACTTC.

The CDR3 DNA is TGTGCCATCAGGACTAGCGGGAGGGTCGAAGAGCAGTTCTTC. Its translation is CAIRTSGRVEEQFF. The chain has TRBV10-3 and TRBJ2-1, with 14 bases matching TRBD2. The length of the CDR3 is 14 residues. Germline-derived CDR1 and CDR2 are ENHRY and SYGVKD. V dropped 6 bases and J dropped 10; count of bases not matched to a gene: 5.

The chain links TRBV27 to TRBJ1-6; 7 bases line up with TRBD1. CDR1 and CDR2 (germline): MNHEY, SMNVEV (reference sequence). J lost 2 bases, V lost 3 bases, and 7 bases had no gene match. This CDR3 spans 17 amino acids. The CDR3 DNA follows: TGTGCCAGCAGTTTGGGGGGACAGCCTACCTATAATTCACCCCTCCACTTT. Protein product: CASSLGGQPTYNSPLHF.

The chain combines TRBV20-1 with TRBJ1-1, with 7 nucleotides matching TRBD1. V shed 6 bases, J shed 4 bases, and the junction held 11 bases outside the gene matches. Germline V gene sequence: CDR1 DFQATT, CDR2 SNEGSKA (reference sequence). This CDR3 comprises 14 residues. The CDR3 nucleotides read TGCAGTGCCATCCCTAATCCAGGGGGCACTGAAGCTTTCTTT. Amino acids: CSAIPNPGGTEAFF.

V is TRBV7-8 and J is TRBJ2-3; the D gene is possibly TRBD2 (6 bases). The V gene's germline CDR1 is SGHVS and CDR2 FQNEAQ. The CDR3 contains 15 residues. V dropped 3 bases and J dropped 2 bases, with 12 bases sitting between them. The CDR3 coding sequence is TGTGCCAGCAGCTTCTCGGGACTTACCACAGATACGCAGTATTTT. Protein: CASSFSGLTTDTQYF.

The chain uses TRBV29-1 and TRBJ2-7, with D possibly TRBD2 on 5 matching bases. The V end was cut by 7 bases, the J end by 3 bases, with 13 bases between. The CDR3 loop spans 12 amino acids. CDR1 is SQVTM and CDR2 is ANQGSEA in the germline V gene. The CDR3 is CSGQDGNYEQYF. In DNA form, the CDR3 reads TGCAGCGGCCAGGACGGGAACTACGAGCAGTACTTC.

This clonotype was seen only a few times. The chain is built from TRBV7-9 and TRBJ1-1; D remains ambiguous. This CDR3 spans 15 amino acids. Looked up from germline, CDR1 is SEHNR and CDR2 is FQNEAQ (reference sequence). V lost 1 base, J lost 6 bases, and 15 bases lay in between. The CDR3 nucleotides are TGTGCCAGCAGCTTAGAAGTCGGAAGGAGGGCTGAAGCTTTCTTT. Translation gives CASSLEVGRRAEAFF.

The chain is built from TRBV29-1 and TRBJ2-3, with D hard to call. V lost 7 bases and J 5 bases, leaving 13 bases between the germline ends. From germline, CDR1 is SQVTM and CDR2 ANQGSEA. CDR3 length: 12 residues. For the CDR3, the DNA is TGCAGCGCCGGTGGTCGTAAAGATACGCAGTATTTT. Protein sequence: CSAGGRKDTQYF.

The CDR3 loop reads CSARVRYSNTEAFF. The CDR3 DNA follows: TGCAGTGCTAGGGTCAGGTACTCAAACACTGAAGCTTTCTTT. The chain uses TRBV20-1 and TRBJ1-1; D gene ambiguous. The germline V and J ends were trimmed by 3 bases and 2 bases, with 13 bases remaining between them. The CDR3 runs to 14 residues. Per germline, CDR1 DFQATT and CDR2 SNEGSKA (reference sequence).

The chain has TRBV11-3 and TRBJ1-5, with 10 positions matching TRBD1. The CDR3 has 18 residues. Germline V CDR1 and CDR2: SGHNT, YENEEA. V lost 3 bases, J lost 6 bases, and 14 bases stayed unmatched. CDR3 residues: CASSFPGGPGTGVQPQHF. CDR3 in DNA: TGTGCCAGCAGCTTTCCGGGTGGACCCGGGACAGGGGTTCAGCCCCAGCATTTT.

The V call is TRBV6-1, the J call TRBJ1-5, with TRBD1 matching 7 bases. CDR1 and CDR2 from the germline V gene are MNHNS and SASEGT. The junction had 6 bases not matched to a gene; V was cut back by 4 bases and J by 6 bases. This CDR3 spans 14 amino acids. DNA of the CDR3: TGTGCCAGCAGTGGGGACAGAGCTGGTCAGCCCCAGCATTTT. The encoded protein is CASSGDRAGQPQHF.

The gene calls are TRBV27 and TRBJ1-6; D might be TRBD1 (5 bases). This CDR3 has 15 amino acids. Per the germline V gene, CDR1 is MNHEY and CDR2 is SMNVEV (reference sequence). The V gene lost 2 bases and the J gene lost 9 bases, with 14 bases spanning the gap. Here the CDR3 reads CASSLRAGMGSPLHF. CDR3 in DNA: TGTGCCAGCAGTTTACGGGCAGGGATGGGTTCACCCCTCCACTTT.

The chain combines TRBV27 with TRBJ1-6, with 8 bases identical to TRBD1. CDR1 is MNHEY, CDR2 SMNVEV, per germline (reference sequence). With 3 bases clipped from V and 9 bases from J, the junction kept 4 bases outside the gene matches. The length of the CDR3 is 14 residues. This CDR3 reads CASSLLQGGSPLHF. CDR3 coding DNA: TGTGCCAGCAGTTTGTTACAGGGGGGTTCACCCCTCCACTTT.

The CDR3 loop is CSALTSAQETQYF. For the CDR3, the DNA is TGCAGTGCTCTGACTAGCGCTCAAGAGACCCAGTACTTC. The genes are TRBV20-1 and TRBJ2-5; 8 nucleotides agree with TRBD2. This CDR3 is built from 13 residues. The trim removed 5 bases at V and 2 bases at J, leaving 4 bases unmatched. CDR1 DFQATT and CDR2 SNEGSKA come from the germline V gene (reference sequence).

There are a few counts of this clonotype. CDR3 in amino acids: CASATITGSNQPQHF. CDR3 nucleotide sequence: TGTGCCAGCGCCACAATAACAGGGTCCAATCAGCCCCAGCATTTT. J is TRBJ1-5 and V is TRBV6-1; perhaps TRBD1 as D (6 bases). V was trimmed by 8 bases and J by 3 bases, leaving 17 bases between them. This CDR3 spans 15 amino acids. Germline lookup yields CDR1 MNHNS and CDR2 SASEGT.

J is TRBJ2-1 and V is TRBV7-6; 11 bases match TRBD2. This CDR3 is built from 16 residues. V was clipped by 4 bases and J by 5 bases; unmatched bases: 7. Germline V CDR1 and CDR2: SGHVS, FNYEAQ. This CDR3 reads CASSSPTSGGNNEQFF. CDR3 nucleotide sequence: TGTGCCAGCAGCTCTCCTACTAGCGGGGGAAACAATGAGCAGTTCTTC.

The chain links TRBV28 to TRBJ2-5; the match to TRBD1 covers 7 bases. This CDR3 comprises 14 residues. The junction had 8 bases not matched to a gene; V was cut back by 5 bases and J by 5 bases. Germline CDR1 reads MDHEN; CDR2 reads SYDVKM. The CDR3 loop is CASSTRTGGETQYF. CDR3 sequence (DNA): TGTGCCAGCAGTACCCGGACAGGCGGGGAGACCCAGTACTTC.

The chain joins TRBV6-1 to TRBJ2-5; TRBD2 matches 7 bases. The V segment lost 9 bases and the J segment 0 bases; nucleotides outside the gene matches: 7. CDR3 size: 14 residues. Germline V gives CDR1 MNHNS, CDR2 SASEGT. The CDR3 DNA reads TGTGCCAGTGGTTGGAGCGGGAACCAAGAGACCCAGTACTTC. Protein sequence: CASGWSGNQETQYF.

The chain carries TRBV10-3 and TRBJ2-3; D not certain. CDR1 is ENHRY and CDR2 is SYGVKD in the germline V gene. The CDR3 loop spans 17 amino acids. Trimming removed 2 bases from V and 3 bases from J, with 18 bases in between. The CDR3 is CAISETSGSARTDTQYF. As DNA, the CDR3 is TGTGCCATCAGTGAGACCTCCGGCTCAGCAAGGACAGATACGCAGTATTTT.

This clonotype was seen more than once but under ten times. The rearrangement links TRBV7-3 to TRBJ1-6; D unresolved. Trimming removed 9 bases at V and 6 bases at J, with 3 bases between. The germline V gene has CDR1 SGHTA and CDR2 FQGTGA. This CDR3 has 10 residues. In DNA, the CDR3 is TGTGCCAGGGGTAATTCACCCCTCCACTTT. Its protein product is CARGNSPLHF.